The 23 T cell receptor beta chains given below trace back to one sample, sequenced in a study of response to subunit inactivated influenza vaccine. Each CDR3 protein gets one entry after TCRdb re-called the RT-PCR reads with MiXCR. The repertoire holds hundreds of thousands of distinct CDR3 sequences, with less than 10% as singletons. Sequences were derived from PBMCs from blood, sampled less than 30 months after vaccination. Receptors originate from a man aged 50 to 69 who received an inactivated influenza vaccine.

This clonotype was found many times. The V and J genes are TRBV20-1 and TRBJ2-3, with D tentatively TRBD2 (6 bases). Germline V gene data show CDR1 as DFQATT and CDR2 as SNEGSKA (reference sequence). V was clipped by 3 bases and J by 3 bases, with 16 bases between them. The CDR3 consists of 15 residues. The CDR3: CSASDGRAGTDTQYF. The DNA of the CDR3 is TGCAGTGCTAGCGATGGCAGGGCGGGGACAGATACGCAGTATTTT.

V and J are TRBV5-1 and TRBJ1-1; D is unresolved. The CDR3 covers 15 residues. The V gene lost 5 bases and the J gene lost 0 bases, with 14 bases spanning the gap. Germline loops: CDR1 SGHRS, CDR2 YFSETQ. The CDR3 is CASRVEVLMNTEAFF. The CDR3 region has the DNA TGCGCCAGCAGGGTGGAGGTATTGATGAACACTGAAGCTTTCTTT.

At least ten counts were recorded for this clonotype. V and J are TRBV28 and TRBJ1-2, with no clear D. Trimming took 7 bases from V and 8 from J, leaving 17 bases between them. The CDR3 has 13 amino acids. CDR1 is MDHEN and CDR2 is SYDVKM in the germline V gene. Here the CDR3 reads CASIPDSRKGYTF. The CDR3 DNA is TGTGCCAGCATTCCTGACTCCCGGAAAGGCTACACCTTC.

This clonotype has at least ten counts. The chain's CDR3 is CSARKGSMNTEAFF. In DNA, the CDR3 is TGCAGTGCTAGAAAGGGCAGTATGAACACTGAAGCTTTCTTT. The rearrangement links TRBV20-1 to TRBJ1-1; D gene unclear. The germline CDR1 and CDR2 sequences are DFQATT and SNEGSKA (reference sequence). V gave up 2 bases and J gave up 0 bases, with 10 bases separating them. The CDR3 runs 14 residues.

The table lists this clonotype with a few counts. The J gene is TRBJ2-1, the V gene TRBV11-1; D gene unclear. Germline V CDR1 and CDR2: SGHAT, FQDESV (reference sequence). V gave up 0 bases and J gave up 9 bases, with 18 bases separating them. This CDR3 comprises 16 residues. The CDR3 here is CASSLALRSTPSEQFF. The DNA for the CDR3 is TGTGCCAGCAGCTTAGCCCTCCGTTCGACTCCAAGTGAGCAGTTCTTC.

The chain couples TRBV10-3 to TRBJ2-1; 9 bases are shared with TRBD2. Trimming took 7 bases from V and 2 from J; bases not matched to a gene: 6. The CDR3 runs to 15 residues. Germline-derived CDR1 and CDR2 are ENHRY and SYGVKD. CDR3 DNA sequence: TGTGCCATCACCTCGGGACTAGCACCCTACAATGAGCAGTTCTTC. This translates into CAITSGLAPYNEQFF.

V and J are TRBV27 and TRBJ2-7, with TRBD1 as a possible D gene (5 bases). CDR1 MNHEY and CDR2 SMNVEV come from the germline V gene (reference sequence). Trimming took off 0 bases at V and 4 bases at J, with 13 bases between the two ends. The length of the CDR3 is 15 residues. In DNA form, the CDR3 reads TGTGCCAGCAGTTTATCGATGCAGGGATTGTACGAGCAGTACTTC. This translates into CASSLSMQGLYEQYF.

The chain has TRBV12-3 or TRBV12-4 and TRBJ1-3, with 7 bases aligning to TRBD1. The CDR3 consists of 14 residues. Unmatched junction bases numbered 15, after V lost 7 bases and J lost 12 bases. CDR3 nucleotide sequence: TGTGCCAGCACCTTGGACAGGCACAGCGGCGGCATATATTTT. It yields the protein CASTLDRHSGGIYF.

The chain employs TRBV24-1 and TRBJ2-7, with TRBD1 matching 8 bases. Germline assignment: CDR1 KGHDR and CDR2 SFDVKD. This CDR3 has 12 residues. The V and J ends lost 7 bases and 3 bases, in that order; junction bases with no gene match: 1. The CDR3 region has the DNA TGTGCCACCAGGGGGACAGGCTACGAGCAGTACTTC. Protein product: CATRGTGYEQYF.

In its sample, this clonotype was seen many times. V and J are TRBV29-1 and TRBJ2-1, with a possible D match to TRBD1 (6 bases). Germline V gives CDR1 SQVTM, CDR2 ANQGSEA. The V gene lost 4 bases and the J gene lost 5 bases, with 15 bases spanning the gap. The CDR3 runs 14 residues. CDR3 DNA sequence: TGCAGCGTTGTTAAAGGGGGACGTGACAATGAGCAGTTCTTC. Protein product: CSVVKGGRDNEQFF.

The chain is built from TRBV5-1 and TRBJ2-3, with 7 bases matching TRBD2. This CDR3 is built from 16 residues. Trimming took 4 bases from V and 1 from J; bases not matched to a gene: 9. Germline V gene data show CDR1 as SGHRS and CDR2 as YFSETQ. For the CDR3, the DNA is TGCGCCAGCAGCCCGGGACTAAGGATTGGCACAGATACGCAGTATTTT. Residues: CASSPGLRIGTDTQYF. Using reference TRBV5-1 and TRBJ2-3 for the parts outside the CDR3, the full variable domain is KAGVTQTPRYLIKTRGQQVTLSCSPISGHRSVSWYQQTPGQGLQFLFEYFSETQRNKGNFPGRFSGRQFSNSRSEMNVSTLELGDSALYLCASSPGLRIGTDTQYFGPGTRLTVL.

There are a few counts of this clonotype. The V gene is TRBV4-1, the J gene TRBJ2-1, with a tentative D call TRBD2 (5 bases). The CDR3 covers 14 residues. V lost 4 bases and J lost 2, with 9 bases in between. CDR1 MGHRA and CDR2 YSYEKL come from the germline V gene. CDR3 sequence: CASSRGETYNEQFF. CDR3 bases: TGCGCCAGCAGCCGGGGAGAGACCTACAATGAGCAGTTCTTC.

This clonotype was counted a few times. The V and J genes are TRBV20-1 and TRBJ1-3; D perhaps matches TRBD1 (6 bases). Trimming removed 3 bases at V and 3 bases at J, with 6 bases between. The CDR3 spans 12 residues. Germline V gene data show CDR1 as DFQATT and CDR2 as SNEGSKA (reference sequence). This CDR3 is CSARDSGNTIYF. The CDR3, as DNA: TGCAGTGCTAGGGACAGTGGAAACACCATATATTTT.

This clonotype has more than one count but fewer than ten. The chain employs TRBV7-2 and TRBJ2-2; D not certain. CDR3 length equals 13 residues. The V end lost 3 bases, the J end lost 6 bases, and 8 bases lay between the germline ends. Germline V lookup: CDR1 SGHTA, CDR2 FQGNSA. In nucleotides, the CDR3 is TGTGCCAGCAGCTTCCGATCGCCCGGGGAGCTGTTTTTT. Translated, it gives CASSFRSPGELFF.

This clonotype was observed at least ten times. The chain uses TRBV12-3 or TRBV12-4 and TRBJ1-5, with D possibly being TRBD1 (5 bases). V shed 6 bases and J shed 4 bases, with 13 bases lying between them. The CDR3 consists of 14 residues. This CDR3 reads CASSEGSGNQPQHF. CDR3 sequence (DNA): TGTGCCAGCAGCGAGGGGTCGGGGAATCAGCCCCAGCATTTT.

The CDR3 DNA sequence: TGTGCCAGCAGCGGGAATCTGTACAATGAGCAGTTCTTC. Amino acid sequence: CASSGNLYNEQFF. This chain uses TRBV5-6 with TRBJ2-1; D gene uncertain. Germline values: CDR1 SGHDT, CDR2 YYEEEE. The CDR3 covers 13 residues. The V end lost 4 bases, the J end lost 4 bases, and 9 bases lay between the germline ends.

This chain links TRBV24-1 with TRBJ1-1; 11 nucleotides match TRBD1. Losses at the gene ends were 10 bases for V and 7 bases for J; bases not matched to a gene: 13. In germline, CDR1 is KGHDR, CDR2 SFDVKD. This CDR3 spans 15 amino acids. DNA of the CDR3: TGTGCCACAAGTTCCGGGACAGGGGGAAATATTGAAGCTTTCTTT. Its translation: CATSSGTGGNIEAFF.

Ten or more counts support this clonotype. The chain carries TRBV5-6 and TRBJ1-1; no reliable D call. With 6 bases removed from V and 3 bases from J, the gap between germline ends came to 9 bases. The V gene's germline CDR1 is SGHDT and CDR2 YYEEEE. The CDR3 length is 12 residues. The CDR3 is CASIAADTEAFF. The CDR3 region has the DNA TGTGCCAGCATTGCGGCTGACACTGAAGCTTTCTTT.

This clonotype was recorded many times. The J gene is TRBJ2-6, the V gene TRBV12-3 or TRBV12-4, with a possible D match to TRBD1 (5 bases). The CDR3 runs to 16 residues. With 6 bases removed from V and 2 bases from J, the gap between germline ends came to 14 bases. The CDR3 protein is CASSREMTAGANVLTF. The CDR3 nucleotides are TGTGCCAGCAGCCGCGAGATGACAGCTGGGGCCAACGTCCTGACTTTC.

The rearrangement joins TRBV11-1 to TRBJ2-3; the D gene is possibly TRBD1 (5 bases). The length of the CDR3 is 15 residues. The V end was cut by 1 base, the J end by 2 bases, with 10 bases between. Germline assignment: CDR1 SGHAT and CDR2 FQDESV (reference sequence). CDR3 loop: CASSLGQINTDTQYF. For the CDR3, the DNA is TGTGCCAGCAGCTTAGGACAGATAAACACAGATACGCAGTATTTT.

The rearrangement joins TRBV6-1 to TRBJ1-2; 7 bases line up with TRBD1. This CDR3 comprises 16 residues. J was trimmed by 3 bases and V by 6 bases; bases with no gene match: 13. The germline gives CDR1 MNHNS, CDR2 SASEGT. The CDR3 sequence: CASSRTLPTGYYGYTF. The CDR3 coding sequence is TGTGCCAGCAGCCGCACGTTACCGACAGGGTACTATGGCTACACCTTC.

This clonotype showed up just a few times. The rearrangement joins TRBV11-2 to TRBJ2-5; D ambiguous. The CDR3 spans 18 residues. V dropped 3 bases and J dropped 1 base, with 21 bases sitting between them. Germline lookup yields CDR1 SGHAT and CDR2 FQNNGV. CDR3 region: CASSFPPHRSWGQETQYF. The CDR3 DNA follows: TGTGCCAGCAGCTTTCCCCCTCACCGGAGCTGGGGCCAAGAGACCCAGTACTTC.

This rearrangement joins TRBV7-6 to TRBJ2-1; D possibly uses TRBD1 or TRBD2 (5 bases each). There are 15 residues in the CDR3. Trimming left V 5 bases short and J 9 bases short, with 20 bases between. Germline V lookup: CDR1 SGHVS, CDR2 FNYEAQ. This CDR3 is CASSPLPGRLGEQFF. DNA of the CDR3: TGTGCCAGCAGCCCCCTCCCGGGACGATTGGGTGAGCAGTTCTTC.